Sequencing of this T cell receptor (beta chain) was carried out in a study of cytomegalovirus exposure and HLA in healthy donors. The data were produced by immunoSEQ multiplex PCR, yet TCRdb's version contains in-frame clones alone and is incomplete. This table holds some 250,000 clones, roughly 90% found once. Donors came from a validation cohort of 95 to 150 subjects, distinct from the first 666-subject cohort. This CDR3 has 15 residues. V lost 4 bases to trimming and J lost 1 base, with 13 bases between them. Per the germline V gene, CDR1 is SGHVS and CDR2 is FQNEAQ. General observations from the study: The study put under 200 TCR beta chains on its list as cytomegalovirus-associated. Most TCRs appeared rarely, but some public TCRs recurred in many donors.

On this clone itself: Its antigen remains unknown.

The origin of this receptor is a woman between 18 and 30 years old in good health and CMV-seronegative. V is TRBV7-8 and J is TRBJ1-1; TRBD1 might be the D (5 bases). Specimen: PBMCs. The CDR3 nucleotides are TGTGCCAGCAGCTCCGCCCTGGGGGGGAACACTGAAGCTTTCTTT. It is translated as CASSSALGGNTEAFF.